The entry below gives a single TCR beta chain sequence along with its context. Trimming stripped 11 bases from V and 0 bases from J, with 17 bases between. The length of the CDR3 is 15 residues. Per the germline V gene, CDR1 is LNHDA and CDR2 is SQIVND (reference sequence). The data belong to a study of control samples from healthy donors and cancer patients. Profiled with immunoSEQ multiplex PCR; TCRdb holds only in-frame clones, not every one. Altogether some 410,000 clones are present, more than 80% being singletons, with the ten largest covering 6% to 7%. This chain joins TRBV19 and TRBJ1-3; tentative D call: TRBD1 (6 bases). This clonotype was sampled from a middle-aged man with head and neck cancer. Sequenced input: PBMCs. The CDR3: CASSPGHNSGNTIYF. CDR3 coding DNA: TGTGCCTCCTCGCCGGGACACAACTCTGGAAACACCATATATTTT.